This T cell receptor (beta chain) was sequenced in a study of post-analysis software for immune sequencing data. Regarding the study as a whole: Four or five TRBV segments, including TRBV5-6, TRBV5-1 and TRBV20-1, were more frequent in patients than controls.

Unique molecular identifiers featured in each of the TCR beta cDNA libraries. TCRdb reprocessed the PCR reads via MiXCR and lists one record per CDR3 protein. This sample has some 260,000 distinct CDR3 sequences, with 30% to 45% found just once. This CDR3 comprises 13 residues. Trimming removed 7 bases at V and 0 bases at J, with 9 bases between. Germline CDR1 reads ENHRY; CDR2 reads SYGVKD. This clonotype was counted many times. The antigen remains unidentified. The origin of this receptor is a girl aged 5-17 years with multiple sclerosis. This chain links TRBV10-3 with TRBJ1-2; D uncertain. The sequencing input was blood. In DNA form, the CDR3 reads TGTGCCATCAAGGGCAGCGCTAACTATGGCTACACCTTC. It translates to CAIKGSANYGYTF.